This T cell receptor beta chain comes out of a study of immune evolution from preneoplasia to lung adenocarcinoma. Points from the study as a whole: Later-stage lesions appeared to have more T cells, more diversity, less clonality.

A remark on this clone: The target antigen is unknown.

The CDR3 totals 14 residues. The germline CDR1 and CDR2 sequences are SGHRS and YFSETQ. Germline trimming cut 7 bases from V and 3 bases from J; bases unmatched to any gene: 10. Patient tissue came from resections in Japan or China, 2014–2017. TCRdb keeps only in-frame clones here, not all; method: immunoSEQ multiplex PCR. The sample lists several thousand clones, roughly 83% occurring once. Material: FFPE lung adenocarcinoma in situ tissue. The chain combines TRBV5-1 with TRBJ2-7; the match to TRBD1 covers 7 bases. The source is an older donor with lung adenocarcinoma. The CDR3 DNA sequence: TGCGCCAGCGCGCCCAGGGACAGACTCTACGAGCAGTACTTC. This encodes CASAPRDRLYEQYF.